These 10 T cell receptor beta chains came from one sample sequenced in a study of control samples from healthy donors and cancer patients. Assay: immunoSEQ multiplex PCR; the TCRdb copy retains only in-frame clones and omits some. Altogether roughly 200,000 clones are present, around 93% being singletons, with the ten largest covering 1.5% to 2%. Sequencing was carried out using blood. These TCRs come from a young man in good health.

The chain employs TRBV5-6 and TRBJ1-5; D may be TRBD1 (5 bases). This CDR3 has 17 residues. V was pared by 1 base and J by 0 bases, with 14 bases between. CDR1 is SGHDT and CDR2 is YYEEEE in the germline V gene. The CDR3 coding sequence is TGTGCCAGCAGCTTGCAGGGAGGCACCTATAGCAATCAGCCCCAGCATTTT. Translating gives CASSLQGGTYSNQPQHF.

The gene calls are TRBV11-2 and TRBJ2-3; D not certain. CDR1 and CDR2 (germline): SGHAT, FQNNGV. This CDR3 region has 14 residues. Trimming removed 5 bases at V and 2 bases at J, with 11 bases between. CDR3 sequence: CASSPQVLTDTQYF. CDR3 coding DNA: TGTGCCAGCAGCCCTCAGGTGCTCACAGATACGCAGTATTTT.

The rearrangement links TRBV3-1 (or the pseudogene TRBV3-2) to TRBJ1-2; TRBD1 agrees at 10 bases. There are 15 residues in the CDR3. The germline CDR1 and CDR2 sequences are LGHDT and YNNKEL (reference sequence). V lost 4 bases to trimming and J lost 2 bases; unmatched junction nucleotides: 4. The CDR3 loop reads CASSLMTGGNYGYTF. In DNA form, the CDR3 reads TGTGCCAGCAGCCTTATGACAGGGGGCAACTATGGCTACACCTTC.

The gene calls are TRBV7-9 and TRBJ2-1; D perhaps matches TRBD1 (5 bases). The germline V and J ends were trimmed by 5 bases and 0 bases, with 11 bases remaining between them. The CDR3 spans 15 residues. Looked up from germline, CDR1 is SEHNR and CDR2 is FQNEAQ (reference sequence). CDR3 sequence: CASSPRTSSYNEQFF. The CDR3 DNA follows: TGTGCCAGCAGCCCCAGGACAAGCTCCTACAATGAGCAGTTCTTC.

This rearrangement joins TRBV19 to TRBJ2-7; 7 bases match TRBD1. J was trimmed by 2 bases and V by 6 bases; bases with no gene match: 4. The CDR3 has 13 residues. From germline, CDR1 is LNHDA and CDR2 SQIVND (reference sequence). The CDR3 nucleotides read TGTGCCAGTAGATCGGGACAGACCTACGAGCAGTACTTC. Its protein is CASRSGQTYEQYF. Looking up the rest from reference TRBV19 and TRBJ2-7 gives the full variable domain: DGGITQSPKYLFRKEGQNVTLSCEQNLNHDAMYWYRQDPGQGLRLIYYSQIVNDFQKGDIAEGYSVSREKKESFPLTVTSAQKNPTAFYLCASRSGQTYEQYFGPGTRLTVT.

This clone came up once. The CDR3 DNA follows: TGCGCCAGCCTGCATGTTAACTATGGCTACACCTTC. This gives the protein CASLHVNYGYTF. This chain connects TRBV10-1 to TRBJ1-2; D not resolved. The germline V gene has CDR1 WNHNN and CDR2 SYGVQD (reference sequence). The CDR3 length is 12 residues. V gave up 8 bases and J gave up 1 base, with 8 bases separating them.

The chain joins TRBV10-1 to TRBJ1-2; 7 bases align to TRBD1. The CDR3 has 13 amino acids. J was trimmed by 3 bases and V by 6 bases; bases with no gene match: 4. CDR1 is WNHNN and CDR2 is SYGVQD in the germline V gene (reference sequence). The CDR3 reads CASSPGTDYGYTF. CDR3 DNA sequence: TGCGCCAGCAGCCCAGGGACAGACTATGGCTACACCTTC.

The gene calls are TRBV30 and TRBJ1-3; TRBD1 might be the D (6 bases). CDR1 is GTSNPN and CDR2 is SVGIG in the germline V gene (reference sequence). The CDR3 covers 14 residues. V lost 3 bases to trimming and J lost 0 bases, with 9 bases between them. CDR3 region: CAWSEGGSGNTIYF. The CDR3 DNA sequence: TGTGCCTGGAGCGAGGGGGGCTCTGGAAACACCATATATTTT.

This clone has just a few counts. The genes are TRBV6-1 and TRBJ2-7; 8 bases map to TRBD1. Germline V CDR1 and CDR2: MNHNS, SASEGT. V trimming: 4 bases; J trimming: 2 bases; junction bases outside the gene matches: 13. There are 17 residues in the CDR3. CDR3 DNA: TGTGCCAGCAGTGGACCTAAGCCGGGACAGGCTGCCTACGAGCAGTACTTC. This encodes CASSGPKPGQAAYEQYF.

The V and J genes are TRBV7-2 and TRBJ2-1; 8 bases agree with TRBD2. The CDR3 runs to 18 residues. V lost 4 bases, J lost 7 bases, and 18 bases stayed unmatched. Germline CDR1 is SGHTA and CDR2 is FQGNSA. CDR3 coding DNA: TGTGCCAGCAGCTCCCAACCGCTGGGGCGGGGGGCGTTGAATGAGCAGTTCTTC. Protein sequence: CASSSQPLGRGALNEQFF.